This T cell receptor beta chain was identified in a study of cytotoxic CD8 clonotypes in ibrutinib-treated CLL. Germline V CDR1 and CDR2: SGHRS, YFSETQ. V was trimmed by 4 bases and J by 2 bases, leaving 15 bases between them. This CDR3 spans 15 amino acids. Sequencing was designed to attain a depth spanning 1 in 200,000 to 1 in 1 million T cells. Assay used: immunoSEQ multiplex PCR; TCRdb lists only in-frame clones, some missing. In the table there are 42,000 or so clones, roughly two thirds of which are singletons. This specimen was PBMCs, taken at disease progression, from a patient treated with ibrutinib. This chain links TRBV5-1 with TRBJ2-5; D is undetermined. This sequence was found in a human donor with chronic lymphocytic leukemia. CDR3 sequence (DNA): TGCGCCAGCAGCCCCCGGTGGCCGGCTCAAGAGACCCAGTACTTC. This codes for CASSPRWPAQETQYF.